One sample yielded the 28 T cell receptor beta chains listed below, sequenced in a study of cytomegalovirus exposure and HLA in healthy donors. Measured with immunoSEQ multiplex PCR; TCRdb has only the in-frame clones, and not every one. The sample includes tens of thousands of clones, roughly 93% of them seen just once. Sequencing was carried out using PBMCs. The source is a young man in good health and CMV-seronegative.

The chain is built from TRBV28 and TRBJ2-2, with TRBD1 identical over 9 bases. CDR1 MDHEN and CDR2 SYDVKM come from the germline V gene. The J segment lost 3 bases and the V segment lost 6 bases, leaving 8 bases of the junction unmatched. The CDR3 is 16 residues long. The chain's CDR3 is CASRDNRGLYTGELFF. The DNA of the CDR3 is TGTGCCAGCAGAGATAACAGGGGGCTTTACACCGGGGAGCTGTTTTTT.

The chain is built from TRBV7-9 and TRBJ2-1; D is possibly TRBD2 (5 bases). V lost 5 bases to trimming and J lost 4 bases, with 9 bases between them. Germline loops: CDR1 SEHNR, CDR2 FQNEAQ (reference sequence). The CDR3 contains 13 residues. The CDR3 nucleotides are TGTGCCAGCAGCGTACTAGTTTACAATGAGCAGTTCTTC. It is translated as CASSVLVYNEQFF.

This chain uses TRBV6-1 with TRBJ2-7; 9 bases agree with TRBD2. This CDR3 region has 16 residues. J lost 0 bases, V lost 4 bases, and 7 bases had no gene match. The V gene's germline CDR1 is MNHNS and CDR2 SASEGT. CDR3 coding DNA: TGTGCCAGCAGTGCCGCTAGCGGGACCCTCTCCTACGAGCAGTACTTC. Amino acids: CASSAASGTLSYEQYF.

The V gene is TRBV6-5, the J gene TRBJ2-3; 7 bases match TRBD2. The CDR3 covers 13 residues. V lost 6 bases to trimming and J lost 4 bases; unmatched junction nucleotides: 4. Germline V lookup: CDR1 MNHEY, CDR2 SVGAGI. Here the CDR3 reads CASRREPADTQYF. For the CDR3, the DNA is TGTGCCAGCAGGCGGGAGCCGGCAGATACGCAGTATTTT.

The V gene is TRBV27, the J gene TRBJ2-7; 7 positions agree with TRBD1. The CDR3 sequence is 16 residues long. Germline V gene sequence: CDR1 MNHEY, CDR2 SMNVEV (reference sequence). V shed 6 bases, J shed 1 base, and the junction held 12 bases outside the gene matches. This chain's CDR3 is CASSLRGQVTSYEQYF. CDR3 in DNA: TGTGCCAGCAGCCTCCGTGGACAGGTCACGTCCTACGAGCAGTACTTC.

CDR3 sequence (DNA): TGTGCCATCAGTGAGTCGGCTCCGGGACAGCCCCAGCATTTT. Translated, it gives CAISESAPGQPQHF. V is TRBV10-3 and J is TRBJ1-5; D gene ambiguous. Germline loops: CDR1 ENHRY, CDR2 SYGVKD. V lost 0 bases, J lost 7 bases, and 10 bases lay in between. The CDR3 loop spans 14 amino acids.

The V call is TRBV11-2, the J call TRBJ2-2; 14 nucleotides align to TRBD2. The CDR3 spans 19 residues. V lost 8 bases and J lost 7; bases outside the gene matches: 18. Looked up from germline, CDR1 is SGHAT and CDR2 is FQNNGV. DNA of the CDR3: TGTGCCAGCGGCAGGCTCGGACTAGCGGGAGGAGATGGGGGCGGGGAGCTGTTTTTT. This sequence encodes CASGRLGLAGGDGGGELFF.

The V call is TRBV4-2, the J call TRBJ2-7; TRBD2 matches 10 bases. The V gene's germline CDR1 is LGHNA and CDR2 YNFKEQ. The CDR3 loop spans 14 amino acids. Unmatched junction bases numbered 3, after V lost 3 bases and J lost 4 bases. CDR3 sequence (DNA): TGTGCCAGCAGCCAGAGGACTAGCGGTTACGAGCAGTACTTC. Translated, it gives CASSQRTSGYEQYF.

The count of this clone is one. The chain combines TRBV7-2 with TRBJ2-7, with 7 bases lining up with TRBD1. The CDR3 runs to 14 residues. Germline V gene lookup returns CDR1 SGHTA and CDR2 FQGNSA. The V gene end was trimmed by 5 bases and the J gene end by 5 bases; junction bases not matched to a gene: 9. This CDR3 is CASSLRQGSHEQYF. CDR3 coding DNA: TGTGCCAGCAGCCTCCGACAGGGAAGCCACGAGCAGTACTTC.

The chain recombines TRBV27 with TRBJ1-4, with D possibly being TRBD1 (5 bases). Trimming took off 6 bases at V and 7 bases at J, with 18 bases between the two ends. CDR1 and CDR2 (germline): MNHEY, SMNVEV (reference sequence). CDR3 length: 15 amino acids. The CDR3 spells CASSPSQGVSEKLFF. The CDR3 DNA sequence: TGTGCCAGCAGCCCCTCGCAGGGCGTGAGTGAAAAACTGTTTTTT.

This clone has only one observation. This chain connects TRBV7-2 to TRBJ2-7; possibly TRBD2 for D (6 bases). V lost 4 bases and J 0 bases, leaving 16 bases between the germline ends. This CDR3 region has 16 residues. Germline V gene lookup returns CDR1 SGHTA and CDR2 FQGNSA. CDR3 sequence: CASSWGFGRGSYEQYF. The CDR3 DNA follows: TGTGCCAGCAGCTGGGGATTCGGGCGGGGCTCCTACGAGCAGTACTTC.

This sequence joins TRBV5-1 and TRBJ2-5; TRBD2 agrees at 12 bases. The V gene end was trimmed by 2 bases and the J gene end by 7 bases; junction bases not matched to a gene: 0. CDR3 length equals 13 residues. Germline V gene sequence: CDR1 SGHRS, CDR2 YFSETQ. Written as DNA, the CDR3 is TGCGCCAGCAGCTTACTAGCGGGAGGGACCCAGTACTTC. It codes for CASSLLAGGTQYF.

This clone was picked up one time. The V call is TRBV9, the J call TRBJ2-1, with a tentative D call TRBD1 (7 bases). This CDR3 region has 16 residues. Germline lookup yields CDR1 SGDLS and CDR2 YYNGEE. V shed 3 bases and J shed 2 bases, with 15 bases lying between them. The CDR3 DNA sequence: TGTGCCAGCAGCGCCGCAGGGGGGACAGCCTACAATGAGCAGTTCTTC. It encodes CASSAAGGTAYNEQFF.

V and J are TRBV19 and TRBJ2-1; 9 bases match TRBD2. The V and J ends lost 6 bases and 0 bases, in that order; junction bases with no gene match: 6. CDR3 length: 16 amino acids. Germline V gene lookup returns CDR1 LNHDA and CDR2 SQIVND (reference sequence). The CDR3 here is CASRPSGAPSYNEQFF. In nucleotides, the CDR3 is TGTGCCAGTAGACCTAGCGGGGCGCCCTCCTACAATGAGCAGTTCTTC.

Comment on this clone: The junction does not match germline at one end; this may be a read error. The genes are TRBV5-1 and TRBJ2-7; D is undetermined. The germline V gene encodes CDR1 SGHRS and CDR2 YFSETQ. The CDR3 contains 14 residues. CDR3 residues: CASSLAVQYYEQYF. CDR3 bases: TGCGCCAGCAGTTTGGCAGTACAGTACTACGAGCAGTACTTC.

The chain links TRBV19 to TRBJ2-1; TRBD2 matches 7 bases. The CDR3 extends over 15 amino acids. Per germline, CDR1 LNHDA and CDR2 SQIVND (reference sequence). V lost 6 bases and J lost 4; bases outside the gene matches: 9. The CDR3 nucleotides are TGTGCCAGTAGCACCGGGACTACCAGTTACAATGAGCAGTTCTTC. Translated: CASSTGTTSYNEQFF.

The gene calls are TRBV5-4 and TRBJ2-7, with a possible D match to TRBD1 (6 bases). The CDR3 has 11 amino acids. The germline V and J ends were trimmed by 4 bases and 6 bases, with 8 bases remaining between them. From germline, CDR1 is SGHNT and CDR2 YYREEE (reference sequence). The CDR3 nucleotides read TGTGCCAGCAGCCAGGGGCGCGAGCAGTACTTC. Translating gives CASSQGREQYF.

This clone was picked up a small number of times. The V gene is TRBV15, the J gene TRBJ2-7; the D is unclear. The germline gives CDR1 LNHNV, CDR2 YYDKDF (reference sequence). There are 15 residues in the CDR3. Trimming stripped 0 bases from V and 3 bases from J, with 12 bases between. The CDR3 spells CATSREVIGSYEQYF. CDR3 DNA: TGTGCCACCAGCAGAGAGGTAATTGGTAGCTACGAGCAGTACTTC.

The chain combines TRBV7-9 with TRBJ1-4; 7 nucleotides agree with TRBD1. Germline CDR1 reads SEHNR; CDR2 reads FQNEAQ (reference sequence). The trim removed 2 bases at V and 2 bases at J, leaving 8 bases unmatched. The length of the CDR3 is 17 residues. The CDR3 sequence is CASSLTGQHYTNEKLFF. The DNA for the CDR3 is TGTGCCAGCAGCTTAACGGGACAGCATTATACTAATGAAAAACTGTTTTTT.

This clone occurred once. The CDR3 DNA reads TGTGCCAGCAGCTCTCGACTAGCGGGAGAGCCCGAGCAGTACTTC. Protein: CASSSRLAGEPEQYF. This sequence joins TRBV7-9 and TRBJ2-7; 12 bases are shared with TRBD2. The CDR3 consists of 15 residues. Looked up from germline, CDR1 is SEHNR and CDR2 is FQNEAQ (reference sequence). The V segment lost 4 bases and the J segment 6 bases; nucleotides outside the gene matches: 7.

On this clone: Additional DNA sequences in this sample encode the identical CDR3. The chain carries TRBV5-1 and TRBJ2-7, with 8 bases aligning to TRBD2. The CDR3 runs 18 residues. V lost 4 bases and J lost 2; bases outside the gene matches: 17. CDR1 is SGHRS and CDR2 is YFSETQ in the germline V gene. CDR3: CASSPSSRAGGLAYEQYF. CDR3 sequence (DNA): TGCGCCAGCAGCCCCTCCTCTCGGGCGGGAGGACTCGCCTACGAGCAGTACTTC.

This clone was picked up one time. This rearrangement joins TRBV29-1 to TRBJ1-2, with 8 bases aligning to TRBD1. The CDR3 spans 13 residues. V trimming: 3 bases; J trimming: 3 bases; junction bases outside the gene matches: 3. CDR1 SQVTM and CDR2 ANQGSEA come from the germline V gene. The CDR3 here is CSVDQDRDYGYTF. DNA for the CDR3: TGCAGCGTTGACCAGGACAGGGACTATGGCTACACCTTC.

V usage is TRBV5-1 and J usage is TRBJ2-1; D is perhaps TRBD2 (5 bases). The CDR3 runs 14 residues. Germline CDR1 SGHRS, CDR2 YFSETQ. V was shortened by 0 bases and J by 5 bases, with 9 bases between the two germline ends. The CDR3 region has the DNA TGCGCCAGCAGCTTGGGCGGACTTGACAATGAGCAGTTCTTC. Translated: CASSLGGLDNEQFF. The entire variable domain, with the rest obtained from reference TRBV5-1 and TRBJ2-1, is as follows: KAGVTQTPRYLIKTRGQQVTLSCSPISGHRSVSWYQQTPGQGLQFLFEYFSETQRNKGNFPGRFSGRQFSNSRSEMNVSTLELGDSALYLCASSLGGLDNEQFFGPGTRLTVL.

This chain connects TRBV10-1 to TRBJ2-7; TRBD2 agrees at 11 bases. Germline CDR1 reads WNHNN; CDR2 reads SYGVQD (reference sequence). The CDR3 runs to 16 residues. The junction had 10 bases not matched to a gene; V was cut back by 5 bases and J by 4 bases. DNA for the CDR3: TGCGCCAGCAGTCGGCTAGCGGGAGGTAGCATTTACGAGCAGTACTTC. This sequence encodes CASSRLAGGSIYEQYF.

V usage is TRBV18 and J usage is TRBJ2-1; D remains ambiguous. With 0 bases removed from V and 0 bases from J, the gap between germline ends came to 12 bases. Germline CDR1 and CDR2: KGHSH and LQKENI. The CDR3 length is 17 residues. This CDR3 is CASSPPLTSRSYNEQFF. The CDR3 region has the DNA TGTGCCAGCTCACCACCTCTGACAAGCCGCTCCTACAATGAGCAGTTCTTC.

The V gene is TRBV27, the J gene TRBJ2-3, with 10 bases fitting TRBD2. Germline CDR1 reads MNHEY; CDR2 reads SMNVEV (reference sequence). After removal of 4 bases from V and 3 bases from J, the junction contained 7 bases not matched to a gene. The CDR3 has 16 amino acids. The CDR3 reads CASSSLAGVGTDTQYF. In DNA form, the CDR3 reads TGTGCCAGCAGTTCCCTAGCGGGAGTTGGAACAGATACGCAGTATTTT.

The gene calls are TRBV5-5 and TRBJ2-7; the match to TRBD2 covers 7 bases. Germline CDR1 reads SGHKS; CDR2 reads YYEKEE (reference sequence). Trimming took 2 bases from V and 2 from J; bases not matched to a gene: 7. This CDR3 region has 15 residues. The CDR3 nucleotides read TGTGCCAGCAGCTTTGGTGGCGGGAGAGCCTACGAGCAGTACTTC. Translated: CASSFGGGRAYEQYF. Combining the CDR3 with reference TRBV5-5 and TRBJ2-7 gives the whole variable domain DAGVTQSPTHLIKTRGQQVTLRCSPISGHKSVSWYQQVLGQGPQFIFQYYEKEERGRGNFPDRFSARQFPNYSSELNVNALLLGDSALYLCASSFGGGRAYEQYFGPGTRLTVT.

V and J are TRBV28 and TRBJ2-7; D uncertain. The CDR3 runs 15 residues. Germline loops: CDR1 MDHEN, CDR2 SYDVKM. V shed 6 bases and J shed 5 bases, with 20 bases lying between them. The CDR3 DNA sequence: TGTGCCAGCAGGATGTCCTGGGCCCCATTAAACGAGCAGTACTTC. The encoded protein is CASRMSWAPLNEQYF.